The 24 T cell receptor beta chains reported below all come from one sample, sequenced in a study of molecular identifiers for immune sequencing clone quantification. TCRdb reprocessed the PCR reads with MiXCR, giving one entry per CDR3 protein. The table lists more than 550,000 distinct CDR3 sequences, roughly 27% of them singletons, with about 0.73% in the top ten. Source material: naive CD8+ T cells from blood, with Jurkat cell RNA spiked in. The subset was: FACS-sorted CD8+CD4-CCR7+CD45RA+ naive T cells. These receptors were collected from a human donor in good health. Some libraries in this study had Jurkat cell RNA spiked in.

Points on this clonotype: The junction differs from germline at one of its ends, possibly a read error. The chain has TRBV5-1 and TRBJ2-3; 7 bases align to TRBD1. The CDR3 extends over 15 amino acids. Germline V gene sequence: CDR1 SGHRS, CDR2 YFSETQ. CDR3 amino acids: CASSLAGTDTDTQYF. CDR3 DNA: TGCGCCAGCAGCTTGGCCGGGACAGATACAGATACGCAGTACTTT.

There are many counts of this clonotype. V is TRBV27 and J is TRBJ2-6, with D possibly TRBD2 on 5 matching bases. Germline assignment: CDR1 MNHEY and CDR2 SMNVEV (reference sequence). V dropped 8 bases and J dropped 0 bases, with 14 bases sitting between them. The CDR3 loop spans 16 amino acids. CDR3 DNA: TGTGCCAGCCAATCAATGGGGAGCTCTGGGGCCAACGTCCTGACTTTC. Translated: CASQSMGSSGANVLTF.

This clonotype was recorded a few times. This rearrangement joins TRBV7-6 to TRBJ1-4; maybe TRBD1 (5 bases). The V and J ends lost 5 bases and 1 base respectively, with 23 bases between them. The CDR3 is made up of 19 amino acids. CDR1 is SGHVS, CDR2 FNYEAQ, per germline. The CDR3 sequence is CASSLFPPGSQGTNEKLFF. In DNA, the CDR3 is TGTGCCAGCAGCCTCTTCCCACCGGGCAGCCAGGGAACTAATGAAAAACTGTTTTTT.

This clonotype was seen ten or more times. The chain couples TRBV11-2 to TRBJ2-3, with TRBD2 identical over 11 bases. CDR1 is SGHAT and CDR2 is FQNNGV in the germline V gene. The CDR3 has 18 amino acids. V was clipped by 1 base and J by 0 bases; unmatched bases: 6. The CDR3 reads CASSLVLAGGLSTDTQYF. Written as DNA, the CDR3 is TGTGCCAGCAGCTTAGTGTTAGCGGGAGGGCTGAGCACAGATACGCAGTATTTT.

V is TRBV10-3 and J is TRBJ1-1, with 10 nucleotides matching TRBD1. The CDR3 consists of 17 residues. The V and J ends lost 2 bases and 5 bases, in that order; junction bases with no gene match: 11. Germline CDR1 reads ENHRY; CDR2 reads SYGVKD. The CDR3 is CAISEARQGALETEAFF. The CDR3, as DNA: TGTGCCATCAGTGAGGCACGACAGGGGGCACTGGAGACTGAAGCTTTCTTT.

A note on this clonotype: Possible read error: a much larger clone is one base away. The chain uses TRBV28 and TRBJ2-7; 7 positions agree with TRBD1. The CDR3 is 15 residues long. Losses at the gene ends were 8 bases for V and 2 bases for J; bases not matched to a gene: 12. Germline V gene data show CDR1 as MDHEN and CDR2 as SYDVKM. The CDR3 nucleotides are TGTGCCAGCCGCTTTTCCGGGACAGTCACCTACGAGCAGTACTTC. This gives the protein CASRFSGTVTYEQYF.

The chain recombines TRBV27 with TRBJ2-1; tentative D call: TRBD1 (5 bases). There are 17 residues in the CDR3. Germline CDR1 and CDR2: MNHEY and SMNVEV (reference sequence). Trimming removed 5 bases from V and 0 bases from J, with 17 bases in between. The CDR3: CASSPTQWGLSYNEQFF. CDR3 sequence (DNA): TGTGCCAGCAGTCCCACCCAATGGGGCCTCTCCTACAATGAGCAGTTCTTC.

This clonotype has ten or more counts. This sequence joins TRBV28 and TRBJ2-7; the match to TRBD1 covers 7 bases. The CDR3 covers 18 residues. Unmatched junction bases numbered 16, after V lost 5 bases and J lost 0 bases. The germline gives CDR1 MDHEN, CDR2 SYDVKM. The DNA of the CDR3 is TGTGCCAGCAGTACCCTACAAGGGACAGCCCCTCTCTCCTACGAGCAGTACTTC. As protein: CASSTLQGTAPLSYEQYF.

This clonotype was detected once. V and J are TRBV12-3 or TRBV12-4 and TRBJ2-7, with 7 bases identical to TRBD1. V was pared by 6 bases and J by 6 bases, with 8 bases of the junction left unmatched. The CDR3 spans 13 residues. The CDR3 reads CASRTTGDFEQYF. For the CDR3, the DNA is TGTGCCAGCAGGACTACAGGGGATTTCGAGCAGTACTTC.

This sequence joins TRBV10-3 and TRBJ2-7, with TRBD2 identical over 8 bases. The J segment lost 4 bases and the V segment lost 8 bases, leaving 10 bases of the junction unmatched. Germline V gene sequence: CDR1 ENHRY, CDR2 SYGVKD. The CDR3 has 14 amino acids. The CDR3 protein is CAIRSGAGRYEQYF. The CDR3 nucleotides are TGTGCCATCCGTAGCGGGGCGGGAAGGTACGAGCAGTACTTC.

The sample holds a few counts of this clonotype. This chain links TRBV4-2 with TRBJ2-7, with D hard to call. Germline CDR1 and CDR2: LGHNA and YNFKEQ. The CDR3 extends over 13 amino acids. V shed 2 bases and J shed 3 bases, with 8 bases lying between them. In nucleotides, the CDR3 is TGTGCCAGCAGCCAATACGAATACTACGAGCAGTACTTC. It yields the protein CASSQYEYYEQYF.

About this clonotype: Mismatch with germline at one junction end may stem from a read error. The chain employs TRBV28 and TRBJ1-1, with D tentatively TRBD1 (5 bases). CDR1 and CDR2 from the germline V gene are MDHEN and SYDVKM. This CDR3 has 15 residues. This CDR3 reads CACSFVRSLGGEAFF. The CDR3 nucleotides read TGTGCCTGCAGTTTTGTAAGGAGCCTGGGGGGTGAAGCTTTCTTT.

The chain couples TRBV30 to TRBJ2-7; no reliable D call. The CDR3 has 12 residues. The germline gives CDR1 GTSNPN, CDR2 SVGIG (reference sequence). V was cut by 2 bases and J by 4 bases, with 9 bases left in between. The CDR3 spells CAWSRENYEQYF. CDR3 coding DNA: TGTGCCTGGAGTAGAGAAAATTACGAGCAGTACTTC. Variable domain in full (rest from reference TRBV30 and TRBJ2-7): SQTIHQWPATLVQPVGSPLSLECTVEGTSNPNLYWYRQAAGRGLQLLFYSVGIGQISSEVPQNLSASRPQDRQFILSSKKLLLSDSGFYLCAWSRENYEQYFGPGTRLTVT.

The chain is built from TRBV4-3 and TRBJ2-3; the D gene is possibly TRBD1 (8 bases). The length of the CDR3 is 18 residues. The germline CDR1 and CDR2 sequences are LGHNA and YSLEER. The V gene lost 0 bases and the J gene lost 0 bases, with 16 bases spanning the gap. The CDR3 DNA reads TGCGCCAGCAGCCAAGATTGGGGAGGGGACAGGAGCACAGATACGCAGTATTTT. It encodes CASSQDWGGDRSTDTQYF.

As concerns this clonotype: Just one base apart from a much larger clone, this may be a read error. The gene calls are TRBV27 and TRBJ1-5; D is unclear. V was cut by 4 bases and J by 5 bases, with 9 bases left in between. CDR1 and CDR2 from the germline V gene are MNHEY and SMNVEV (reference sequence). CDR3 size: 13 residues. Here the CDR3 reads CASSSKGDQPQHF. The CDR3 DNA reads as TGTGCCAGCAGTTCTAAGGGAGATCAGCCCCAGCATTTT.

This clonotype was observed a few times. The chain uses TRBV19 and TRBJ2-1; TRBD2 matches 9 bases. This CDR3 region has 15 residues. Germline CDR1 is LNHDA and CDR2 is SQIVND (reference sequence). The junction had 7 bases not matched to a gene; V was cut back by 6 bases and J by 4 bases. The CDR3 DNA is TGTGCCAGTAGCGGTAGCGGGGGCCCTTACAATGAGCAGTTCTTC. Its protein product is CASSGSGGPYNEQFF.

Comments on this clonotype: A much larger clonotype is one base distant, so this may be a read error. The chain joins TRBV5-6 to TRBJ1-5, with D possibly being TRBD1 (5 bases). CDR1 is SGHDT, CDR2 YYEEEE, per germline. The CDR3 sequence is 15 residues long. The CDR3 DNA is TGTGCCAACAGCTCCACCATGGGGGGCAATCAGCCCCAGCATTTT. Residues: CANSSTMGGNQPQHF.

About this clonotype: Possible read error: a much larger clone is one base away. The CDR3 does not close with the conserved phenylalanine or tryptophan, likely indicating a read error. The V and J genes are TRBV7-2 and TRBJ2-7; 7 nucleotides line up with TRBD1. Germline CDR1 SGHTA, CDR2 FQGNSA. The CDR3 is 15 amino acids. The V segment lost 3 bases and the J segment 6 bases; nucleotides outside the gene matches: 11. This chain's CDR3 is CASSFLPHRGSEQYY. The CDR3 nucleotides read TGTGCCAGCAGCTTTCTTCCTCACAGGGGTAGCGAGCAGTACTAC.

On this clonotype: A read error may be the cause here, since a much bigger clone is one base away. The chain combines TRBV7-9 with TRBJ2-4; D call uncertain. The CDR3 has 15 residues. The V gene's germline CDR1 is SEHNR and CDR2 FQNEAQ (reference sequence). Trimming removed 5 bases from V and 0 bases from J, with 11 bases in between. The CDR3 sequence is CASSSMDQAKNIQYF. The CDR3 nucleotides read TGTGCCAGCAGCAGCATGGATCAAGCCAAAAACATTCAGTACTTC.

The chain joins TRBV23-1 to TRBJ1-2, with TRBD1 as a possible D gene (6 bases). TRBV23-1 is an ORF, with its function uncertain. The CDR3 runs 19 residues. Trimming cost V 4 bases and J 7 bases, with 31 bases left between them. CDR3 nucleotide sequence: TGCGCCAGCAGTCCGCACGGCCTCAGGGACACCAGCCATTTTTTTGGCTACACCTTC. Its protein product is CASSPHGLRDTSHFFGYTF.

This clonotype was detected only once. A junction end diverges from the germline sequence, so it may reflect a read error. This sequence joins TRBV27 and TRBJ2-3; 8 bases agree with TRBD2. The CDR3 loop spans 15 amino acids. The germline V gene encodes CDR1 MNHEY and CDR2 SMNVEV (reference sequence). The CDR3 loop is CASSAGLVKTDPQYF. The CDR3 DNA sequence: TGTGCCAGCAGCGCGGGACTAGTAAAAACAGATCCGCAGTATTTT.

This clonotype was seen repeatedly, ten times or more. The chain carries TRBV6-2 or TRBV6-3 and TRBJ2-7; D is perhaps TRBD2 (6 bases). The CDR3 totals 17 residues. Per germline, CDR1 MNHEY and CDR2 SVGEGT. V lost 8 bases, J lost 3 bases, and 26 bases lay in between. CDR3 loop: CASGSLARSRYDYEQYF. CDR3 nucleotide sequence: TGTGCCAGCGGCTCACTAGCTCGTTCACGGTATGACTACGAGCAGTACTTC.

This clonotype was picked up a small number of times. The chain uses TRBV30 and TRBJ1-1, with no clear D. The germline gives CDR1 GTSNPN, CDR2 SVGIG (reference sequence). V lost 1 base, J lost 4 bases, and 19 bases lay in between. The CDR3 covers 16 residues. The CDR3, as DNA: TGTGCCTGGAGTGGGTCCGGGATCACCCCGAGCACTGAAGCTTTCTTT. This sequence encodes CAWSGSGITPSTEAFF.

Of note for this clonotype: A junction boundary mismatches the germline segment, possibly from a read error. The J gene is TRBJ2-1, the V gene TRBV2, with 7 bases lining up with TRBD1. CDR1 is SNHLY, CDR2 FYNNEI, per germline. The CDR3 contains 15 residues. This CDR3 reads CASSEGQGPYNEQSF. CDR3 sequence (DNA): TGTGCCAGCAGTGAAGGACAGGGCCCCTACAATGAGCAGTCCTTC.